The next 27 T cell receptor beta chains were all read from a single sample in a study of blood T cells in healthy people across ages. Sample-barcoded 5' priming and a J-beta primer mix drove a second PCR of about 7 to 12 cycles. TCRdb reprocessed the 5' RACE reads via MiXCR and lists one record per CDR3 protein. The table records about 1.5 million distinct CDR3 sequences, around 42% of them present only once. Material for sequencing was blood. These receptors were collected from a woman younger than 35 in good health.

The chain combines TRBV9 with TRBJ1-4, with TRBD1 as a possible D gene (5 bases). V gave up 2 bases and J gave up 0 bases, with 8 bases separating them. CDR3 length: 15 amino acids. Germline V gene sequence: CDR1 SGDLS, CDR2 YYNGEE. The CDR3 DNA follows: TGTGCCAGCAGCGTCGACAGTCCAACTAATGAAAAACTGTTTTTT. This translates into CASSVDSPTNEKLFF.

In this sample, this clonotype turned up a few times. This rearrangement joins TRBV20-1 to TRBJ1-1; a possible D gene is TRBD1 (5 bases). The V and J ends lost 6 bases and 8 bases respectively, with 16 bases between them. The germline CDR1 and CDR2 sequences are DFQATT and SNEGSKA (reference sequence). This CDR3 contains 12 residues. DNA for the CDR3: TGCAGTGCCGTCCCTTCGAGGACAGAAGCTTTCTTT. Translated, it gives CSAVPSRTEAFF.

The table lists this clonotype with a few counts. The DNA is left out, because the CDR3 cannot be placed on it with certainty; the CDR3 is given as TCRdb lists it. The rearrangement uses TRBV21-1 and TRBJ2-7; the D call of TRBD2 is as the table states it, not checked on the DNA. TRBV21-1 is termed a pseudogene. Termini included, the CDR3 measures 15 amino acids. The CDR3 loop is CASSKVGGGSYEQYF.

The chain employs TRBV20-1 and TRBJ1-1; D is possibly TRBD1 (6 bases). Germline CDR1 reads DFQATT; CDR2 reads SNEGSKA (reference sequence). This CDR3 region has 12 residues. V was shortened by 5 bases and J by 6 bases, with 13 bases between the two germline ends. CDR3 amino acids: CSAGTGSPEAFF. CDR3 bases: TGCAGTGCTGGAACAGGGAGCCCTGAAGCTTTCTTT.

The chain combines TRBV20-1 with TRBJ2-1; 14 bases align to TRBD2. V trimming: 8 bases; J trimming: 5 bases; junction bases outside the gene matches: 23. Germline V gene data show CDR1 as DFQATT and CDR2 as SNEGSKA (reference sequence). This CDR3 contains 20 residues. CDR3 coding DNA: TGCAGTCCAAACAAACCGGGACTAGCGGGAGTGGGCGGTGCGGACAATGAGCAGTTCTTC. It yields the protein CSPNKPGLAGVGGADNEQFF.

The CDR3 protein is CASSEGTSGGIDEQFF. CDR3 coding DNA: TGCGCCAGCAGTGAGGGGACTAGCGGGGGGATCGATGAGCAGTTCTTC. V and J are TRBV10-1 and TRBJ2-1, with 15 positions matching TRBD2. The CDR3 loop spans 16 amino acids. With 2 bases clipped from V and 8 bases from J, the junction kept 4 bases outside the gene matches. The germline gives CDR1 WNHNN, CDR2 SYGVQD (reference sequence).

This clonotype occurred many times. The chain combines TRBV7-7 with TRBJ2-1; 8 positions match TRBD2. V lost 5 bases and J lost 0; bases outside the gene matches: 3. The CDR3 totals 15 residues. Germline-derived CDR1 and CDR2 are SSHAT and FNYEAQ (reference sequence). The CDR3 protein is CASSATSGSYNEQFF. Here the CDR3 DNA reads TGTGCCAGCAGCGCAACTAGCGGCTCCTACAATGAGCAGTTCTTC.

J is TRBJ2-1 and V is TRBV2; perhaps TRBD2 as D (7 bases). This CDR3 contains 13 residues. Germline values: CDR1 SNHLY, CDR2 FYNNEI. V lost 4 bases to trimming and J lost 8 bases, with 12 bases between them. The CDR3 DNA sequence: TGTGCCAGCAGTGGAAGGGAGGGGGATGAGCAGTTCTTC. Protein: CASSGREGDEQFF.

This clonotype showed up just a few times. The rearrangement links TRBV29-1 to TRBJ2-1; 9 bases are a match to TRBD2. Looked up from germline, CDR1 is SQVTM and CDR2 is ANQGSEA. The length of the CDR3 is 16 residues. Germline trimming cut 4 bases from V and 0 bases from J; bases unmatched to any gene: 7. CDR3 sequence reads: CSVVSGRSSSYNEQFF. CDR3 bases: TGCAGCGTTGTTAGCGGGAGATCCTCCTCCTACAATGAGCAGTTCTTC.

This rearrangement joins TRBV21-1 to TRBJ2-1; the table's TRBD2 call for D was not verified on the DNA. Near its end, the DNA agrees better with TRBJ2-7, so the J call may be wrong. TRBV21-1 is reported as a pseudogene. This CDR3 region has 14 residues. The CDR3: CASSRRASNYEQYF. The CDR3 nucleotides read TGTGCCAGCAGCAGGCGGGCCTCTAACTACGAGCAGTACTTC.

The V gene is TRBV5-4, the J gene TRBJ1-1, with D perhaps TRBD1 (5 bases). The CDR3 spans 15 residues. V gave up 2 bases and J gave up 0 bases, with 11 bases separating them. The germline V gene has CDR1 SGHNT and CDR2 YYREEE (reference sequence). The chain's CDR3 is CASSFDSSMNTEAFF. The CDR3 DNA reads TGTGCCAGCAGCTTTGACAGCTCCATGAACACTGAAGCTTTCTTT. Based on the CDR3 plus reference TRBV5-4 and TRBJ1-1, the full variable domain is ETGVTQSPTHLIKTRGQQVTLRCSSQSGHNTVSWYQQALGQGPQFIFQYYREEENGRGNFPPRFSGLQFPNYSSELNVNALELDDSALYLCASSFDSSMNTEAFFGQGTRLTVV.

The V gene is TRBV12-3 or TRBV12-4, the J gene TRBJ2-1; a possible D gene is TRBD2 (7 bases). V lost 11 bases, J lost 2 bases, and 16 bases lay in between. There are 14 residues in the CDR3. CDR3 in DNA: TGTGCCGCCCTATCGGGGGGCGCCTACAATGAGCAGTTCTTC. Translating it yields CAALSGGAYNEQFF.

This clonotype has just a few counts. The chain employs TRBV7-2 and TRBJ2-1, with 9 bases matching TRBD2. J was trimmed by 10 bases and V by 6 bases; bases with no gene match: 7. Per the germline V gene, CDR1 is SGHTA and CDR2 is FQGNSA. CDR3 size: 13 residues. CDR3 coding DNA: TGTGCCAGCAGGGGACTAGCTCTGTGGGAGCAGTTCTTC. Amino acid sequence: CASRGLALWEQFF.

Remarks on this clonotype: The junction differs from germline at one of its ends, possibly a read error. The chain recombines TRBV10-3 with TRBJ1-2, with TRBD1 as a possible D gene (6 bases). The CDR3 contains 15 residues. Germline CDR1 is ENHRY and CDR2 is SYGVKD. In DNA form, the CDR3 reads TGTCCCATACGGGGGGGCACAGGGTTGGGCTATGGCTACACCTTC. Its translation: CPIRGGTGLGYGYTF.

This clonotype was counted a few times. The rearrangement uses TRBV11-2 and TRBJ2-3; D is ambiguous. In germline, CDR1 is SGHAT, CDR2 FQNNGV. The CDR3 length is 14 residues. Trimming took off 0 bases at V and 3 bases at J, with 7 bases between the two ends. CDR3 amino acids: CASSLDSETDTQYF. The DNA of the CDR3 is TGTGCCAGCAGCTTAGATTCGGAGACAGATACGCAGTATTTT.

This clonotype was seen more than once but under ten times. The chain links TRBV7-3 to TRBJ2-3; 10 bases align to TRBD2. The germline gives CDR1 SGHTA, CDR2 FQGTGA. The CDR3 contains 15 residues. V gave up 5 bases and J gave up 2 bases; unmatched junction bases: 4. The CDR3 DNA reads TGTGCCAGCAGCCGTAGCGGGGGGCCCACAGATACGCAGTATTTT. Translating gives CASSRSGGPTDTQYF.

The DNA of the CDR3 is TGTGCCAGCAGCTCTGGTCCCTACCGATTGGACACCGGGGAGCTGTTTTTT. Translating it yields CASSSGPYRLDTGELFF. The V call is TRBV11-1, the J call TRBJ2-2; no clear D. In germline, CDR1 is SGHAT, CDR2 FQDESV (reference sequence). Trimming shortened V by 4 bases and J by 3 bases, and 18 bases separated the two germline ends. The CDR3 runs to 17 residues.

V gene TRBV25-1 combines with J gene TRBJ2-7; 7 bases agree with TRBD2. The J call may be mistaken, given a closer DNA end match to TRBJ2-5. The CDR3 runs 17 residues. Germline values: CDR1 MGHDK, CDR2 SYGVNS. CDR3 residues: CASSHALGGRGVETQYF. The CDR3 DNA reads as TGTGCCAGCAGTCACGCGTTGGGGGGGAGGGGCGTCGAGACCCAGTACTTC.

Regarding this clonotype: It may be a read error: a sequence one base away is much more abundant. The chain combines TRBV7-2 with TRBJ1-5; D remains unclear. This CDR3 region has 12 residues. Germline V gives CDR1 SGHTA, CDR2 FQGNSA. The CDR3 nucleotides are TGTGCCGGCAGCTTAGAGGTGGGGCCCCAGCATTTT. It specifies CAGSLEVGPQHF.

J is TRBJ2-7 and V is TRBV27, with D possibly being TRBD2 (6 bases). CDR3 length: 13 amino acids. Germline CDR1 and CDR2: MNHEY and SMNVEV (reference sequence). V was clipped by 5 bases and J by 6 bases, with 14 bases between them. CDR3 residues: CASSPGLPSEQYF. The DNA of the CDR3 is TGTGCCAGCAGTCCGGGACTCCCAAGCGAGCAGTACTTC.

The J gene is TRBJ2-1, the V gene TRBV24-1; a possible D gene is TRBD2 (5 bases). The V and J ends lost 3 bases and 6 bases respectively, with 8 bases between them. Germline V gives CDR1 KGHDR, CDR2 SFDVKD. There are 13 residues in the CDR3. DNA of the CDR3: TGTGCCACCAGTGATGGACTCAGCAATGAGCAGTTCTTC. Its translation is CATSDGLSNEQFF.

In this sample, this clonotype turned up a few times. Written as DNA, the CDR3 is TGTGCCAGCAGTGGGGGACAGCCCTATGGCTACACCTTC. This codes for CASSGGQPYGYTF. The genes are TRBV27 and TRBJ1-2; TRBD1 matches at 7 bases. Germline values: CDR1 MNHEY, CDR2 SMNVEV (reference sequence). The V segment lost 5 bases and the J segment 4 bases; nucleotides outside the gene matches: 4. The CDR3 loop spans 13 amino acids.

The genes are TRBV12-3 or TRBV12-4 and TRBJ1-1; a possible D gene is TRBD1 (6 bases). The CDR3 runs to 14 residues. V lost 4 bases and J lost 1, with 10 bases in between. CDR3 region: CASSWRQENTEAFF. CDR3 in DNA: TGTGCCAGCAGTTGGAGACAGGAGAACACTGAAGCTTTCTTT.

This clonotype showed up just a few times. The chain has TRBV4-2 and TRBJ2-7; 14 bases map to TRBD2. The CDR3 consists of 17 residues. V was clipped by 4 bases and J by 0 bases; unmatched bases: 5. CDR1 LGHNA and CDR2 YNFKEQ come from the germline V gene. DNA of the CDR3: TGTGCCAGCAGCCCGGAGGGGACTAGCGGGGGCTCCTACGAGCAGTACTTC. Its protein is CASSPEGTSGGSYEQYF.

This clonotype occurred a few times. The CDR3 spells CASSLAPEVAKNIQYF. In nucleotides, the CDR3 is TGCGCCAGCAGCTTGGCTCCGGAGGTAGCCAAAAACATTCAGTACTTC. V is TRBV5-1 and J is TRBJ2-4; TRBD2 might be the D (5 bases). The germline V gene encodes CDR1 SGHRS and CDR2 YFSETQ. The V end lost 0 bases, the J end lost 0 bases, and 10 bases lay between the germline ends. The CDR3 has 16 amino acids. The complete variable domain, with remaining parts taken from reference TRBV5-1 and TRBJ2-4, reads KAGVTQTPRYLIKTRGQQVTLSCSPISGHRSVSWYQQTPGQGLQFLFEYFSETQRNKGNFPGRFSGRQFSNSRSEMNVSTLELGDSALYLCASSLAPEVAKNIQYFGAGTRLSVL.

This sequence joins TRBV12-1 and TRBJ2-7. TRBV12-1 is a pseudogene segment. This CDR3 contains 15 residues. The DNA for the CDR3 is TGTGCCAGCAGCCTTGAGGTAGCCTCTACCTACGAGCAGTACTTC. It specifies CASSLEVASTYEQYF.

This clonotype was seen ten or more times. This CDR3 is CAITDGSTDTQYF. CDR3 coding DNA: TGTGCCATCACGGACGGGAGCACAGATACGCAGTATTTT. J is TRBJ2-3 and V is TRBV10-3; D remains ambiguous. The CDR3 has 13 amino acids. Trimming pared 7 bases from V and 0 bases from J, leaving 8 bases between. Germline V gene sequence: CDR1 ENHRY, CDR2 SYGVKD.